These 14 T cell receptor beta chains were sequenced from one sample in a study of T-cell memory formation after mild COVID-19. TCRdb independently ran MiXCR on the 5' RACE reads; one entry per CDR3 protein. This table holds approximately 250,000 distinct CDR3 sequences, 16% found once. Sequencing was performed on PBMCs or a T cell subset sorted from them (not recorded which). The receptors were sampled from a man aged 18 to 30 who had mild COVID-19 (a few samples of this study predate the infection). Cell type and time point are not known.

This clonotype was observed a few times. In DNA form, the CDR3 reads TGTGCCAGCAGGTCCATTAGGGGCAGGGGTGGGCAGTACTTC. It specifies CASRSIRGRGGQYF. The rearrangement links TRBV11-2 to TRBJ2-7; weak D call: TRBD1 (6 bases). V lost 6 bases and J 9 bases, leaving 21 bases between the germline ends. The V gene's germline CDR1 is SGHAT and CDR2 FQNNGV. This CDR3 contains 14 residues.

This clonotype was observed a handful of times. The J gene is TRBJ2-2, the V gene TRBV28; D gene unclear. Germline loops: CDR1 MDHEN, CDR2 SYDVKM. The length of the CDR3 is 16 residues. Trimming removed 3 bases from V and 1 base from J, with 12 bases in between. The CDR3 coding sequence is TGTGCCAGCAGTTTGGGCGTGATAATGAACACCGGGGAGCTGTTTTTT. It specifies CASSLGVIMNTGELFF.

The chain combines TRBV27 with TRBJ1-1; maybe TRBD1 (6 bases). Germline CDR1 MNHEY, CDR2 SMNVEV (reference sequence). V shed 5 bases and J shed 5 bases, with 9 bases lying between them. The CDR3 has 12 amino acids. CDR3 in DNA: TGTGCCAGCAGTACAGGGATTACTGAAGCTTTCTTT. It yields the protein CASSTGITEAFF.

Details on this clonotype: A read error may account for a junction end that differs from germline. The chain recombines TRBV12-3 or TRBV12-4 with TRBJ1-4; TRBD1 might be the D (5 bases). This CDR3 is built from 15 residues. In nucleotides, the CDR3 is TGTGCCAGCAGCGATCAGGACTACCGGGGGGAAAAGCTGTTTTTT. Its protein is CASSDQDYRGEKLFF.

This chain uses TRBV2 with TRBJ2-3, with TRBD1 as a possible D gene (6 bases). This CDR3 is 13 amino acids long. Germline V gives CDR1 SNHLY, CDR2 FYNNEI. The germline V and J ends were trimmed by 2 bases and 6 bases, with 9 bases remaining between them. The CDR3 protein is CASSEQGYDTQYF. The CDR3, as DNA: TGTGCCAGCAGTGAACAGGGGTATGATACGCAGTATTTT.

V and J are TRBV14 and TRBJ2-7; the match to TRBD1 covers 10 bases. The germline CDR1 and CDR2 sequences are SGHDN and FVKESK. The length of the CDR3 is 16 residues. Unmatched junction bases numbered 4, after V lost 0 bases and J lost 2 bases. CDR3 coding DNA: TGTGCCAGCAGCCAAGATGGGGACAGGGGTGCCTACGAGCAGTACGTC. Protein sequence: CASSQDGDRGAYEQYV.

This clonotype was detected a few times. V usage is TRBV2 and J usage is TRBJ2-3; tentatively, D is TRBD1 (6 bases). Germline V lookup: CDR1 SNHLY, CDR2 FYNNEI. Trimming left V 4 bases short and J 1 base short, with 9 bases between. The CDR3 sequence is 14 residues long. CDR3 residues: CASSATGRTDTQYF. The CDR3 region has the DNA TGTGCCAGCAGTGCGACAGGACGCACAGATACGCAGTATTTT.

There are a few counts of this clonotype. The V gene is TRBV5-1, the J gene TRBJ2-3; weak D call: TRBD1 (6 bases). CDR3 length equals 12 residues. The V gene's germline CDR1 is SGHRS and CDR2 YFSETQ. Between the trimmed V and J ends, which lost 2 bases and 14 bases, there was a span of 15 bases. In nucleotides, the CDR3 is TGCGCCAGCAGCTTCACAGGGTCGAGGTGGTATTTT. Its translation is CASSFTGSRWYF.

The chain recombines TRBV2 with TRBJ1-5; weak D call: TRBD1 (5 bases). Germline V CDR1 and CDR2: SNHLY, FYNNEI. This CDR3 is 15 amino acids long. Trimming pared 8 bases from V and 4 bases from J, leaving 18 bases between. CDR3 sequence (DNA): TGTGCCAGCGCTTTGTATAGGGGATCGAATCAGCCCCAGCATTTT. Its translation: CASALYRGSNQPQHF.

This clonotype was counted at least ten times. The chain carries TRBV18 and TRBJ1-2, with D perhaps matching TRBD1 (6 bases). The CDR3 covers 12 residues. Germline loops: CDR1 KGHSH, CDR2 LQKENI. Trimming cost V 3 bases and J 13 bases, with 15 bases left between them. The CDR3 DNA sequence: TGTGCCAGCTCACCCGGACAGTGGGGTTTCACCTTC. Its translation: CASSPGQWGFTF.

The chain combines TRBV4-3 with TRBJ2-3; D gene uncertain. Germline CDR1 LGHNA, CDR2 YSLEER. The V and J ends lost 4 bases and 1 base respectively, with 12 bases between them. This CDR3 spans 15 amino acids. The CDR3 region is CASSRTRTGTDTQYF. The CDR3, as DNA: TGCGCCAGCAGCCGCACGCGAACCGGCACAGATACGCAGTATTTT.

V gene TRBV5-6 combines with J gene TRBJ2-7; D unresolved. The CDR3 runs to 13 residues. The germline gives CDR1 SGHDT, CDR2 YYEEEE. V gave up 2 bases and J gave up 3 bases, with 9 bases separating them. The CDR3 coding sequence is TGTGCCAGCAGCTTCAACAGCTTCTACGAGCAGTACTTC. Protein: CASSFNSFYEQYF.

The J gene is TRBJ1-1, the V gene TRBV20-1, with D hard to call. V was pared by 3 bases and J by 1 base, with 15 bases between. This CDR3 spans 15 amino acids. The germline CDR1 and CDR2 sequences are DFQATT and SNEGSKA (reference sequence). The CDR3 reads CSARSGLEPNTEAFF. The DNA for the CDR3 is TGCAGTGCTAGGAGCGGACTCGAACCGAACACTGAAGCTTTCTTT.

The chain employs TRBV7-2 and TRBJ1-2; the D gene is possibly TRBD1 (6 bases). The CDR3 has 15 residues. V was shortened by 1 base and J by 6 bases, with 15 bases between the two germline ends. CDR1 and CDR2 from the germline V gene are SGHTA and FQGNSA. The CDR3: CASSLVAGGGNGYTF. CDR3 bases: TGTGCCAGCAGCTTAGTGGCCGGGGGCGGAAATGGCTACACCTTC.